Sequencing of this T cell receptor beta chain was carried out in a study of blood T cell repertoires in COVID-19. The CDR3 sequence is 18 residues long. The J segment lost 6 bases and the V segment lost 0 bases, leaving 15 bases of the junction unmatched. Germline CDR1 and CDR2: SGHRS and YFSETQ. The protocol was immunoSEQ multiplex PCR, while the TCRdb copy is restricted to in-frame clones and leaves out a portion. Here the sample spans 130,000 to 150,000 clones, 81% being singletons. This sequence was found in a human donor with acute or convalescent COVID-19. The donor label of this sample is uncertain. The genes are TRBV5-1 and TRBJ1-1; 9 bases map to TRBD1. The sequencing input was peripheral blood. Here the CDR3 reads CASSLGWRTGAPSAEAFF. The CDR3 region has the DNA TGCGCCAGCAGCTTGGGGTGGAGGACAGGGGCCCCTAGCGCTGAAGCTTTCTTT.